These 22 T cell receptor beta chains share one sample of origin, sequenced in a study of blood T cells in healthy people across ages. Then a second PCR, running roughly 6 to 12 cycles, was carried out with a sample-barcoded 5' primer and a J-beta primer mix. MiXCR, applied by TCRdb to the 5' RACE reads, yields one record per CDR3 protein. Of about 1.5 million distinct CDR3 sequences listed, less than 45% are singletons. Sequencing used blood. The receptors here all came from a young woman in good health.

With respect to this clonotype: A much larger clone lies a single base off, so this may be a read error. The chain is built from TRBV6-5 and TRBJ2-7; 8 bases align to TRBD2. CDR1 MNHEY and CDR2 SVGAGI come from the germline V gene. The CDR3 length is 18 residues. CDR3 bases: TGTGCCAACAGTTACTCCCCTTCTCGGGGGGGCAGGTCACACGAGCAGTACTTC. It codes for CANSYSPSRGGRSHEQYF.

The rearrangement uses TRBV6-6 and TRBJ1-5, with unresolved D. V lost 7 bases and J 4 bases, leaving 11 bases between the germline ends. The CDR3 length is 13 residues. Per germline, CDR1 MNHNY and CDR2 SVGAGI (reference sequence). DNA for the CDR3: TGTGCCAGCACGCCACATTCAAATCAGCCCCAGCATTTT. Its protein product is CASTPHSNQPQHF.

V is TRBV20-1 and J is TRBJ2-1; D not resolved. Germline V gives CDR1 DFQATT, CDR2 SNEGSKA (reference sequence). The V gene lost 5 bases and the J gene lost 0 bases, with 8 bases spanning the gap. The CDR3 is 13 residues long. CDR3 residues: CSAGLYSYNEQFF. CDR3 DNA sequence: TGCAGTGCTGGTCTCTACTCCTACAATGAGCAGTTCTTC.

V usage is TRBV4-2 and J usage is TRBJ1-2; 7 positions agree with TRBD1. The CDR3 is 15 amino acids. The germline CDR1 and CDR2 sequences are LGHNA and YNFKEQ. V shed 4 bases, J shed 8 bases, and the junction held 13 bases outside the gene matches. The CDR3 nucleotides are TGTGCCAGCAGCCCGGACAGGCGGTTAACAAGGGGCTACACCTTC. This sequence encodes CASSPDRRLTRGYTF.

The chain couples TRBV3-1 to TRBJ1-2, with D unclear. Trimming shortened V by 1 base and J by 6 bases, and 9 bases separated the two germline ends. Per the germline V gene, CDR1 is LGHDT and CDR2 is YNNKEL (reference sequence). This CDR3 contains 13 residues. The CDR3 is CASSQGGPNGYTF. CDR3 DNA sequence: TGTGCCAGCAGCCAAGGGGGTCCCAATGGCTACACCTTC.

In this sample, this clonotype turned up a few times. The genes are TRBV7-9 and TRBJ2-3; 9 bases fit TRBD1. J lost 4 bases, V lost 1 base, and 3 bases had no gene match. The germline V gene has CDR1 SEHNR and CDR2 FQNEAQ (reference sequence). The CDR3 consists of 15 residues. The CDR3 sequence: CASSLGDRVADTQYF. The CDR3 coding sequence is TGTGCCAGCAGCTTAGGGGACAGGGTCGCAGATACGCAGTATTTT. The full variable domain, rest sourced from reference TRBV7-9 and TRBJ2-3, is DTGVSQNPRHKITKRGQNVTFRCDPISEHNRLYWYRQTLGQGPEFLTYFQNEAQLEKSRLLSDRFSAERPKGSFSTLEIQRTEQGDSAMYLCASSLGDRVADTQYFGPGTRLTVL.

Note on this clonotype: The germline gene is not matched at one end of the junction; a read error may be the cause. The chain joins TRBV4-3 to TRBJ2-7; possible D gene TRBD1, 6 bases. CDR3 size: 15 residues. CDR1 is LGHNA, CDR2 YSLEER, per germline. The CDR3 loop is CASSQDTGIVYERYF. The CDR3 region has the DNA TGCGCCAGCAGCCAAGATACAGGGATCGTCTACGAGCGGTACTTC.

This clonotype was seen a few times. V gene TRBV12-3 or TRBV12-4 combines with J gene TRBJ2-1; 8 bases fit TRBD1. With V trimmed by 3 bases and J by 7 bases, 5 bases remained unmatched. There are 14 residues in the CDR3. The CDR3 DNA reads TGTGCCAGCAGTTTCAGGACAGGGATAAATGAGCAGTTCTTC. Its protein is CASSFRTGINEQFF.

Note on this clonotype: This may come from a read error, since a much larger clone is one base off. The chain combines TRBV12-3 or TRBV12-4 with TRBJ1-1; no firm D call. This CDR3 has 13 amino acids. The V gene lost 3 bases and the J gene lost 1 base, with 6 bases spanning the gap. CDR3 protein: CASSFVRNTEAFF. In nucleotides, the CDR3 is TGTGCCAGCAGTTTTGTCAGGAACACTGAAGCTTTCTTT.

This chain uses TRBV6-5 with TRBJ1-2; tentative D call: TRBD1 (6 bases). Trimming stripped 6 bases from V and 8 bases from J, with 22 bases between. This CDR3 spans 15 amino acids. The germline gives CDR1 MNHEY, CDR2 SVGAGI. The CDR3 protein is CASSPRQGNSYGYTF. The CDR3 DNA reads TGTGCCAGCAGCCCCAGGCAGGGGAATAGTTACGGCTACACCTTC.

The gene calls are TRBV27 and TRBJ2-3, with D uncertain. Germline loops: CDR1 MNHEY, CDR2 SMNVEV (reference sequence). The ends were cut back, 0 bases at V and 4 bases at J, with 5 bases in the middle. The CDR3 runs to 13 residues. The CDR3 bases are TGTGCCAGCAGTTTATCAAGCTCAGATACGCAGTATTTT. This sequence encodes CASSLSSSDTQYF.

This clonotype was observed at least ten times. This chain joins TRBV6-2 or TRBV6-3 and TRBJ2-3, with D hard to call. This CDR3 has 13 amino acids. V was trimmed by 0 bases and J by 2 bases, leaving 3 bases between them. The germline V gene has CDR1 MNHEY and CDR2 SVGEGT. CDR3 nucleotide sequence: TGTGCCAGCAGTTACTCCACCACAGATACGCAGTATTTT. Residues: CASSYSTTDTQYF.

This clonotype was seen a handful of times. The genes are TRBV6-2 or TRBV6-3 and TRBJ2-1, with a weak D call TRBD2 (5 bases). Germline V gene lookup returns CDR1 MNHEY and CDR2 SVGEGT. Trimming took 8 bases from V and 4 from J, leaving 12 bases between them. CDR3 length: 13 residues. CDR3 sequence reads: CASGSIRYNEQFF. CDR3 nucleotide sequence: TGTGCCAGCGGGAGTATCCGTTACAATGAGCAGTTCTTC.

The J gene is TRBJ1-5, the V gene TRBV6-2 or TRBV6-3; a weak D match, TRBD1 (6 bases). Trimming took 2 bases from V and 2 from J, leaving 10 bases between them. The CDR3 length is 15 residues. Germline V CDR1 and CDR2: MNHEY, SVGEGT. The CDR3 DNA reads as TGTGCCAGCAGTTACGCCGCAGGGGGCAATCAGCCCCAGCATTTT. This codes for CASSYAAGGNQPQHF.

This clonotype was detected a few times. V and J are TRBV20-1 and TRBJ2-3; 9 bases align to TRBD2. Germline CDR1 reads DFQATT; CDR2 reads SNEGSKA (reference sequence). This CDR3 is 14 amino acids long. The V segment lost 6 bases and the J segment 2 bases; nucleotides outside the gene matches: 6. The CDR3 nucleotides are TGCAGTGCAAAAGCGGGGGGCCTCACAGATACGCAGTATTTT. Its translation: CSAKAGGLTDTQYF.

A few counts support this clonotype. The rearrangement links TRBV7-9 to TRBJ2-2; 8 bases are shared with TRBD2. This CDR3 region has 16 residues. Trimming removed 3 bases from V and 1 base from J; junction bases left unmatched: 4. Per the germline V gene, CDR1 is SEHNR and CDR2 is FQNEAQ (reference sequence). CDR3 sequence reads: CASSFSLAGNTGELFF. The CDR3, as DNA: TGTGCCAGCAGCTTTTCCCTAGCGGGGAACACCGGGGAGCTGTTTTTT.

This clonotype was observed a few times. This chain connects TRBV2 to TRBJ2-1; 7 bases are a match to TRBD1. CDR1 SNHLY and CDR2 FYNNEI come from the germline V gene. There are 14 residues in the CDR3. V was pared by 4 bases and J by 7 bases, with 7 bases of the junction left unmatched. The CDR3 DNA reads as TGTGCCAGCAGTGCGGACAGGAATATGAATGAGCAGTTCTTC. It encodes CASSADRNMNEQFF.

The rearrangement links TRBV27 to TRBJ2-5, with TRBD2 identical over 11 bases. CDR1 is MNHEY and CDR2 is SMNVEV in the germline V gene (reference sequence). The V gene end was trimmed by 2 bases and the J gene end by 11 bases; junction bases not matched to a gene: 10. The CDR3 runs to 15 residues. The CDR3 here is CASSLGSGGANEQYF. Here the CDR3 DNA reads TGTGCCAGCAGTTTAGGTAGCGGGGGGGCAAATGAGCAGTACTTC.

This rearrangement joins TRBV20-1 to TRBJ1-4; 7 bases agree with TRBD1. From germline, CDR1 is DFQATT and CDR2 SNEGSKA (reference sequence). J gave up 6 bases and V 5 bases, and 6 bases lay outside the gene matches. The CDR3 is 13 amino acids. The DNA of the CDR3 is TGCAGTGCTGGCCGGGACAGAGATGAAAAACTGTTTTTT. Amino acid sequence: CSAGRDRDEKLFF.

J is TRBJ1-2 and V is TRBV28; perhaps TRBD1 as D (5 bases). From germline, CDR1 is MDHEN and CDR2 SYDVKM. CDR3 length: 13 amino acids. Trimming removed 2 bases at V and 6 bases at J, with 10 bases between. This chain's CDR3 is CASSLRRDDGYTF. CDR3 nucleotides: TGTGCCAGCAGTTTAAGGAGGGACGATGGCTACACCTTC.

The J gene is TRBJ2-1, the V gene TRBV2, with a possible D match to TRBD2 (5 bases). The germline gives CDR1 SNHLY, CDR2 FYNNEI. The germline V and J ends were trimmed by 1 base and 5 bases, with 9 bases remaining between them. There are 14 residues in the CDR3. As DNA, the CDR3 is TGTGCCAGCAGTGAAGTACGGGGAAACAATGAGCAGTTCTTC. Its protein product is CASSEVRGNNEQFF.

This clonotype showed up just a few times. The rearrangement links TRBV12-3 or TRBV12-4 to TRBJ2-1; 7 bases align to TRBD1. The CDR3 length is 14 residues. V shed 8 bases, J shed 5 bases, and the junction held 9 bases outside the gene matches. The CDR3 DNA reads TGTGCCAGCTCGTGGGGACAGAGCGACAATGAGCAGTTCTTC. Its protein is CASSWGQSDNEQFF.